A selection of T cell receptor beta chains follows, all from one sample in a study of cytomegalovirus exposure and HLA in healthy donors. Produced via immunoSEQ multiplex PCR; TCRdb's table is partial and in-frame only. Of under 200,000 clones in the sample, around 79% were seen once. The sequencing input was PBMCs. The source of these receptors is a woman aged 45 to 65 in good health and CMV-seronegative. Each CDR3 is given with its conserved first and last residue. D genes are given only for firm matches. Expanded clones are given a class, and other clones once, few, many or no size at all.

CDR3 length: 14; J gene: TRBJ2-7; clone size: NA; D gene: TRBD2; V gene: TRBV2; CDR3 protein: CASTKGGRVYEQYF; CDR3 DNA: TGTGCCAGCACCAAGGGTGGGAGGGTCTACGAGCAGTACTTC
CDR3 length: 13; J gene: TRBJ1-1; clone size: NA; D gene: NA; V gene: TRBV2; CDR3 protein: CASSEREKGVAFF; CDR3 DNA: TGTGCCAGCAGTGAAAGAGAGAAGGGGGTTGCTTTCTTT
CDR3 length: 16; J gene: TRBJ1-2; clone size: NA; D gene: TRBD1; V gene: TRBV28; CDR3 protein: CASSLETGKLSGGYTF; CDR3 DNA: TGTGCCAGCAGTTTGGAGACAGGGAAATTATCTGGTGGCTACACCTTC
CDR3 length: 15; J gene: TRBJ2-7; clone size: NA; D gene: TRBD1; V gene: TRBV2; CDR3 protein: CASTLAETGVGEQYF; CDR3 DNA: TGTGCCAGCACCCTGGCGGAGACAGGGGTTGGCGAGCAGTACTTC
CDR3 length: 15; J gene: TRBJ2-1; clone size: NA; D gene: TRBD1; V gene: TRBV10-3; CDR3 protein: CAISESQGAGNEQFF; CDR3 DNA: TGTGCCATCAGTGAGTCACAGGGGGCGGGGAATGAGCAGTTCTTC
CDR3 length: 14; J gene: TRBJ2-4; clone size: NA; D gene: NA; V gene: TRBV14; CDR3 protein: CASSQGVVGNIQYF; CDR3 DNA: TGTGCCAGCAGCCAAGGAGTGGTCGGAAACATTCAGTACTTC
CDR3 length: 16; J gene: TRBJ2-5; clone size: NA; D gene: TRBD1; V gene: TRBV7-6; CDR3 protein: CASSPSRTGAGETQYF; CDR3 DNA: TGTGCCAGCAGCCCGTCTCGGACAGGGGCCGGGGAGACCCAGTACTTC
CDR3 length: 15; J gene: TRBJ1-3; clone size: NA; D gene: NA; V gene: TRBV14; CDR3 protein: CASSQGREAGNTIYF; CDR3 DNA: TGTGCCAGCAGCCAAGGCAGGGAAGCTGGAAACACCATATATTTT
CDR3 length: 14; J gene: TRBJ1-2; clone size: NA; D gene: NA; V gene: TRBV7-2; CDR3 protein: CASSSTYFNYGYTF; CDR3 DNA: TGTGCCAGCAGCTCGACATACTTCAACTATGGCTACACCTTC
CDR3 length: 9; J gene: TRBJ1-2; clone size: few; D gene: NA; V gene: TRBV20-1; CDR3 protein: CSVDYGYTF; CDR3 DNA: TGCAGTGTCGACTATGGCTACACCTTC
CDR3 length: 16; J gene: TRBJ1-2; clone size: once; D gene: TRBD1; V gene: TRBV7-7; CDR3 protein: CASSQNSGQGGYGYTF; CDR3 DNA: TGTGCCAGCAGCCAAAATTCCGGACAGGGCGGCTATGGCTACACCTTC
CDR3 length: 16; J gene: TRBJ2-7; clone size: few; D gene: TRBD2; V gene: TRBV28; CDR3 protein: CASGTSGPGGSYEQYF; CDR3 DNA: TGTGCCAGTGGGACTAGCGGGCCCGGGGGCTCCTACGAGCAGTACTTC
CDR3 length: 14; J gene: TRBJ1-4; clone size: NA; D gene: TRBD1; V gene: TRBV11-2; CDR3 protein: CASSRDRAYEKLFF; CDR3 DNA: TGTGCCAGCAGCCGGGACAGGGCTTACGAAAAACTGTTTTTT
CDR3 length: 16; J gene: TRBJ2-6; clone size: NA; D gene: NA; V gene: TRBV14; CDR3 protein: CASSPYTSSGANGLTF; CDR3 DNA: TGTGCCAGCAGCCCCTACACCAGCTCTGGGGCCAACGGCCTGACTTTC
CDR3 length: 18; J gene: TRBJ2-7; clone size: NA; D gene: TRBD1; V gene: TRBV5-7; CDR3 protein: CASSLVRRYDRDSYEQYF; CDR3 DNA: TGTGCCAGCAGCTTGGTTAGGAGATATGACAGGGACTCCTACGAGCAGTACTTC
CDR3 length: 14; J gene: TRBJ2-1; clone size: NA; D gene: TRBD1; V gene: TRBV5-1; CDR3 protein: CASSLRDRDNEQFF; CDR3 DNA: TGCGCCAGCAGCTTGAGGGACAGGGACAATGAGCAGTTCTTC
CDR3 length: 16; J gene: TRBJ1-6; clone size: NA; D gene: NA; V gene: TRBV7-2; CDR3 protein: CASSLMGRGNNSPLHF; CDR3 DNA: TGTGCCAGCAGCTTAATGGGGCGGGGAAATAATTCACCCCTCCACTTT
CDR3 length: 14; J gene: TRBJ2-1; clone size: NA; D gene: TRBD2; V gene: TRBV19; CDR3 protein: CASTSRASGNEQFF; CDR3 DNA: TGTGCCAGTACCTCAAGGGCTAGCGGGAATGAGCAGTTCTTC
CDR3 length: 14; J gene: TRBJ2-1; clone size: NA; D gene: NA; V gene: TRBV10-2; CDR3 protein: CASSDSQGYNEQFF; CDR3 DNA: TGCGCCAGCAGTGACAGTCAGGGTTACAATGAGCAGTTCTTC
CDR3 length: 12; J gene: TRBJ2-1; clone size: NA; D gene: NA; V gene: TRBV5-6; CDR3 protein: CASSFTRDEQFF; CDR3 DNA: TGTGCCAGCAGCTTTACTAGGGATGAGCAGTTCTTC
CDR3 length: 13; J gene: TRBJ2-5; clone size: NA; D gene: NA; V gene: TRBV7-7; CDR3 protein: CASSPLRVETQYF; CDR3 DNA: TGTGCCAGCAGTCCCCTGAGGGTGGAGACCCAGTACTTC
CDR3 length: 15; J gene: TRBJ1-5; clone size: NA; D gene: NA; V gene: TRBV27; CDR3 protein: CASSPNRDRNQPQHF; CDR3 DNA: TGTGCCAGCAGTCCTAACAGGGACCGCAATCAGCCCCAGCATTTT
CDR3 length: 12; J gene: TRBJ2-3; clone size: NA; D gene: NA; V gene: TRBV6-1; CDR3 protein: CASRQSTDTQYF; CDR3 DNA: TGTGCCAGCAGGCAGAGCACAGATACGCAGTATTTT
CDR3 length: 14; J gene: TRBJ1-6; clone size: NA; D gene: TRBD1; V gene: TRBV5-4; CDR3 protein: CASSVDRGNSPLHF; CDR3 DNA: TGTGCCAGCAGCGTGGACAGGGGAAATTCACCCCTCCACTTT
CDR3 length: 14; J gene: TRBJ2-2; clone size: NA; D gene: NA; V gene: TRBV2; CDR3 protein: CASSFRGLLGELFF; CDR3 DNA: TGTGCCAGCAGTTTTAGGGGACTGTTGGGGGAGCTGTTTTTT
CDR3 length: 16; J gene: TRBJ2-7; clone size: NA; D gene: TRBD1; V gene: TRBV6-5; CDR3 protein: CASSYARKTGQHEQYF; CDR3 DNA: TGTGCCAGCAGTTACGCCCGAAAGACAGGGCAACACGAGCAGTACTTC
CDR3 length: 10; J gene: TRBJ2-1; clone size: NA; D gene: NA; V gene: TRBV29-1; CDR3 protein: CSAFYNEQFF; CDR3 DNA: TGCAGCGCTTTTTACAATGAGCAGTTCTTC
CDR3 length: 16; J gene: TRBJ2-5; clone size: NA; D gene: TRBD2; V gene: TRBV11-2; CDR3 protein: CASSSTRGLEHETQYF; CDR3 DNA: TGTGCCAGCAGCAGTACCCGGGGACTAGAGCATGAGACCCAGTACTTC
CDR3 length: 13; J gene: TRBJ1-2; clone size: NA; D gene: NA; V gene: TRBV6-1; CDR3 protein: CASSEAGDYGYTF; CDR3 DNA: TGTGCCAGCAGTGAAGCAGGGGATTATGGCTACACCTTC
CDR3 length: 16; J gene: TRBJ2-1; clone size: NA; D gene: TRBD2; V gene: TRBV5-1; CDR3 protein: CASSLDPSGSYNEQFF; CDR3 DNA: TGCGCCAGCAGCTTAGACCCTAGCGGTTCCTACAATGAGCAGTTCTTC
CDR3 length: 15; J gene: TRBJ2-7; clone size: few; D gene: NA; V gene: TRBV29-1; CDR3 protein: CSVEDQGTRDYEQYF; CDR3 DNA: TGCAGCGTTGAAGATCAAGGGACAAGAGACTACGAGCAGTACTTC
CDR3 length: 13; J gene: TRBJ2-7; clone size: NA; D gene: NA; V gene: TRBV2; CDR3 protein: CASSASTGYEQYF; CDR3 DNA: TGTGCCAGCTCGGCTTCGACGGGCTACGAGCAGTACTTC
CDR3 length: 14; J gene: TRBJ2-5; clone size: NA; D gene: TRBD1; V gene: TRBV27; CDR3 protein: CASSLRGQGQTQYF; CDR3 DNA: TGTGCCAGCAGTCTCCGGGGACAGGGCCAGACCCAGTACTTC
CDR3 length: 17; J gene: TRBJ2-1; clone size: NA; D gene: TRBD1; V gene: TRBV27; CDR3 protein: CASSASRTGPGVNEQFF; CDR3 DNA: TGTGCCAGCAGTGCAAGCAGGACAGGGCCCGGAGTCAATGAGCAGTTCTTC
CDR3 length: 14; J gene: TRBJ2-7; clone size: NA; D gene: TRBD2; V gene: TRBV6-1; CDR3 protein: CASRLAGGTYEQYF; CDR3 DNA: TGTGCCAGCAGACTAGCGGGGGGGACCTACGAGCAGTACTTC
CDR3 length: 15; J gene: TRBJ2-7; clone size: NA; D gene: TRBD1; V gene: TRBV18; CDR3 protein: CASSPILVDRAEQYF; CDR3 DNA: TGTGCCAGCTCACCAATATTGGTAGACAGGGCCGAGCAGTACTTC
CDR3 length: 13; J gene: TRBJ2-7; clone size: NA; D gene: NA; V gene: TRBV4-1; CDR3 protein: CASSQWAGTEQYF; CDR3 DNA: TGCGCCAGCAGCCAATGGGCGGGGACCGAGCAGTACTTC
CDR3 length: 16; J gene: TRBJ2-3; clone size: NA; D gene: TRBD2; V gene: TRBV5-4; CDR3 protein: CASSLGTSGTQDTQYF; CDR3 DNA: TGTGCCAGCAGCCTGGGGACTAGCGGAACTCAGGATACGCAGTATTTT
CDR3 length: 17; J gene: TRBJ2-1; clone size: NA; D gene: TRBD2; V gene: TRBV5-1; CDR3 protein: CASSLGGGEVSYNEQFF; CDR3 DNA: TGCGCCAGCAGCTTGGGGGGAGGGGAGGTCTCCTACAATGAGCAGTTCTTC
CDR3 length: 16; J gene: TRBJ2-1; clone size: NA; D gene: NA; V gene: TRBV6-1; CDR3 protein: CASSELGGGEYNEQFF; CDR3 DNA: TGTGCCAGCAGTGAACTTGGGGGGGGCGAGTACAATGAGCAGTTCTTC